The 32 T cell receptor beta chains reported below all come from one sample, sequenced in a study of cytomegalovirus exposure and HLA in healthy donors. Primers: 60 Vbeta forward and 13 Jbeta reverse. The method was immunoSEQ multiplex PCR; TCRdb's version includes in-frame clones alone and lacks a portion of them. The table for this sample gives about 51,000 clones. The sequencing sample was made of PBMCs. The receptors derive from a female donor in good health and CMV-seronegative.

V usage is TRBV5-1 and J usage is TRBJ2-2; 7 bases map to TRBD1. The CDR3 consists of 14 residues. Germline lookup yields CDR1 SGHRS and CDR2 YFSETQ. The V segment lost 4 bases and the J segment 4 bases; nucleotides outside the gene matches: 4. CDR3 amino acids: CASSRGQATGELFF. In DNA, the CDR3 is TGCGCCAGCAGCCGAGGACAGGCCACCGGGGAGCTGTTTTTT.

V is TRBV6-6 and J is TRBJ1-1; D unresolved. Trimming shortened V by 10 bases and J by 4 bases, and 13 bases separated the two germline ends. The CDR3 spans 12 residues. CDR1 MNHNY and CDR2 SVGAGI come from the germline V gene (reference sequence). CDR3 residues: CATKRLGTEAFF. The CDR3 DNA reads as TGTGCCACCAAGCGTCTAGGCACTGAAGCTTTCTTT.

This chain uses TRBV5-1 with TRBJ2-7; no firm D call. CDR3 length equals 14 residues. Germline V gives CDR1 SGHRS, CDR2 YFSETQ. The V end lost 0 bases, the J end lost 2 bases, and 9 bases lay between the germline ends. CDR3 in amino acids: CASSLGQRTYEQYF. CDR3 coding DNA: TGCGCCAGCAGCTTGGGGCAGCGAACCTACGAGCAGTACTTC.

The rearrangement joins TRBV6-5 to TRBJ2-2, with 10 bases fitting TRBD1. The CDR3 extends over 15 amino acids. V lost 7 bases and J lost 4; bases outside the gene matches: 6. CDR1 is MNHEY, CDR2 SVGAGI, per germline. CDR3 sequence: CASTLGTGATGELFF. The DNA of the CDR3 is TGTGCCAGCACCTTGGGGACAGGGGCCACCGGGGAGCTGTTTTTT.

The CDR3 DNA sequence: TGTGCCAGCAGCTTAGCGGTGTATGGGGGCAGCGAGCAGTACTTC. Amino acid sequence: CASSLAVYGGSEQYF. The genes are TRBV7-6 and TRBJ2-7, with a weak D call TRBD1 (6 bases). The CDR3 extends over 15 amino acids. V lost 0 bases, J lost 6 bases, and 15 bases lay in between. The germline V gene encodes CDR1 SGHVS and CDR2 FNYEAQ.

The CDR3: CASSQRLAGGRRYNEQFF. DNA for the CDR3: TGCGCCAGCAGCCAGAGACTAGCGGGGGGGCGAAGGTACAATGAGCAGTTCTTC. J is TRBJ2-1 and V is TRBV4-3, with TRBD2 matching 14 bases. Germline trimming cut 3 bases from V and 4 bases from J; bases unmatched to any gene: 8. The CDR3 has 18 residues. Germline V gene data show CDR1 as LGHNA and CDR2 as YSLEER.

The chain combines TRBV5-7 with TRBJ2-3, with TRBD2 matching 11 bases. TRBV5-7 is given ORF status, its function remaining uncertain. The CDR3 contains 16 residues. V was pared by 4 bases and J by 2 bases, with 6 bases of the junction left unmatched. The CDR3 sequence: CASSVRLAGNTDTQYF. The CDR3 DNA reads as TGTGCCAGCAGCGTCCGACTAGCGGGGAACACAGATACGCAGTATTTT.

V gene TRBV19 combines with J gene TRBJ2-7, with 8 bases matching TRBD2. Trimming removed 6 bases from V and 1 base from J; junction bases left unmatched: 5. The CDR3 is made up of 14 amino acids. The V gene's germline CDR1 is LNHDA and CDR2 SQIVND (reference sequence). Written as DNA, the CDR3 is TGTGCCAGTAGCGCGGGAGGCACGTCCTACGAGCAGTACTTC. It is translated as CASSAGGTSYEQYF.

The chain joins TRBV2 to TRBJ2-5, with 12 bases identical to TRBD2. Germline CDR1 and CDR2: SNHLY and FYNNEI. This CDR3 is 16 amino acids long. V lost 7 bases to trimming and J lost 5 bases; unmatched junction nucleotides: 11. The chain's CDR3 is CASTPSTSGSSETQYF. CDR3 coding DNA: TGTGCCAGCACACCCTCGACTAGCGGGAGTAGCGAGACCCAGTACTTC.

V is TRBV5-8 and J is TRBJ2-7, with TRBD1 matching over 8 bases. Germline loops: CDR1 SGHTS, CDR2 YDEGEE. The CDR3 has 14 amino acids. V shed 4 bases, J shed 5 bases, and the junction held 8 bases outside the gene matches. DNA of the CDR3: TGTGCCAGCAGCAGGGTCAGGGGGCGAAACGAGCAGTACTTC. Translated: CASSRVRGRNEQYF.

V and J are TRBV6-6 and TRBJ2-1; 12 nucleotides align to TRBD2. The CDR3 consists of 16 residues. Germline values: CDR1 MNHNY, CDR2 SVGAGI (reference sequence). The junction had 12 bases not matched to a gene; V was cut back by 8 bases and J by 7 bases. CDR3 sequence: CASELAGGRMENEQFF. The CDR3 bases are TGTGCCAGCGAACTAGCGGGGGGCAGGATGGAAAATGAGCAGTTCTTC.

The chain joins TRBV28 to TRBJ1-5; 9 bases map to TRBD1. Germline V lookup: CDR1 MDHEN, CDR2 SYDVKM. The CDR3 contains 14 residues. After removal of 6 bases from V and 6 bases from J, the junction contained 6 bases not matched to a gene. CDR3 loop: CASRRGTGLQPQHF. DNA of the CDR3: TGTGCCAGCAGACGCGGGACAGGGCTTCAGCCCCAGCATTTT.

The gene calls are TRBV5-1 and TRBJ1-5; weak D call: TRBD1 (5 bases). Germline V lookup: CDR1 SGHRS, CDR2 YFSETQ. The CDR3 is 15 residues long. V was trimmed by 4 bases and J by 4 bases, leaving 15 bases between them. CDR3 loop: CASSLSGGVNQPQHF. The CDR3 nucleotides read TGCGCCAGCAGCCTCTCGGGGGGAGTAAATCAGCCCCAGCATTTT.

J is TRBJ1-1 and V is TRBV5-1; a possible D gene is TRBD1 (6 bases). CDR1 and CDR2 from the germline V gene are SGHRS and YFSETQ. Trimming removed 3 bases at V and 8 bases at J, with 11 bases between. The CDR3 contains 12 residues. The CDR3 sequence is CASSWGGGEAFF. DNA of the CDR3: TGCGCCAGCAGCTGGGGAGGGGGGGAAGCTTTCTTT.

The chain couples TRBV2 to TRBJ1-3; no definite D call. Per the germline V gene, CDR1 is SNHLY and CDR2 is FYNNEI. V was trimmed by 1 base and J by 1 base, leaving 11 bases between them. This CDR3 has 16 residues. The CDR3 sequence is CASSEDDFPSGNTIYF. The DNA for the CDR3 is TGTGCCAGCAGTGAAGACGACTTTCCATCTGGAAACACCATATATTTT.

The chain is built from TRBV5-4 and TRBJ1-4; TRBD1 matches 10 bases. The CDR3 consists of 16 residues. Germline V gene sequence: CDR1 SGHNT, CDR2 YYREEE (reference sequence). With 3 bases clipped from V and 2 bases from J, the junction kept 4 bases outside the gene matches. CDR3 sequence reads: CASSWGQGRTNEKLFF. The CDR3 nucleotides read TGTGCCAGCAGCTGGGGACAGGGGCGGACTAATGAAAAACTGTTTTTT. The full variable domain, completed using reference TRBV5-4 and TRBJ1-4, is ETGVTQSPTHLIKTRGQQVTLRCSSQSGHNTVSWYQQALGQGPQFIFQYYREEENGRGNFPPRFSGLQFPNYSSELNVNALELDDSALYLCASSWGQGRTNEKLFFGSGTQLSVL.

The V and J genes are TRBV5-6 and TRBJ2-2; D might be TRBD2 (6 bases). The ends were cut back, 4 bases at V and 8 bases at J, with 9 bases in the middle. From germline, CDR1 is SGHDT and CDR2 YYEEEE. The CDR3 covers 12 residues. The chain's CDR3 is CASSPAGGELFF. The CDR3, as DNA: TGTGCCAGCAGCCCCGCGGGAGGGGAGCTGTTTTTT.

This chain connects TRBV7-2 to TRBJ2-7; D uncertain. The CDR3 is 15 residues long. V lost 1 base to trimming and J lost 2 bases, with 12 bases between them. Germline loops: CDR1 SGHTA, CDR2 FQGNSA. The CDR3 DNA is TGTGCCAGCAGCTTAGGGGCCGGCCTTGCCTACGAGCAGTACTTC. The encoded protein is CASSLGAGLAYEQYF.

The gene calls are TRBV27 and TRBJ1-2; D is possibly TRBD1 (6 bases). CDR3 length: 15 amino acids. Deletions cut 9 bases from V and 8 bases from J, with 25 bases between. Looked up from germline, CDR1 is MNHEY and CDR2 is SMNVEV (reference sequence). CDR3 in DNA: TGTGCCAGTTCCCCGAGGCAGGGGCCATATGGAGGCTACACCTTC. Its translation is CASSPRQGPYGGYTF.

The rearrangement joins TRBV7-2 to TRBJ2-7; TRBD2 aligns across 10 bases. The ends lost 1 base at V and 0 bases at J; junction bases unmatched: 6. CDR3 length equals 17 residues. Germline-derived CDR1 and CDR2 are SGHTA and FQGNSA. The CDR3 nucleotides read TGTGCCAGCAGCTTAGGGGCTAGCGGGGGCTTCTCCTACGAGCAGTACTTC. Its protein is CASSLGASGGFSYEQYF. Full variable domain (remainder filled in from reference TRBV7-2 and TRBJ2-7): GAGVSQSPSNKVTEKGKDVELRCDPISGHTALYWYRQSLGQGLEFLIYFQGNSAPDKSGLPSDRFSAERTGGSVSTLTIQRTQQEDSAVYLCASSLGASGGFSYEQYFGPGTRLTVT.

The V and J genes are TRBV7-2 and TRBJ2-1, with 8 bases fitting TRBD2. The CDR3 spans 14 residues. Germline V gene lookup returns CDR1 SGHTA and CDR2 FQGNSA. The V and J ends lost 4 bases and 6 bases, in that order; junction bases with no gene match: 5. The CDR3 DNA follows: TGTGCCAGCAGCTCAGGACTAGCACCCAATGAGCAGTTCTTC. As protein: CASSSGLAPNEQFF. Supplemented by reference TRBV7-2 and TRBJ2-1, the full variable domain reads GAGVSQSPSNKVTEKGKDVELRCDPISGHTALYWYRQSLGQGLEFLIYFQGNSAPDKSGLPSDRFSAERTGGSVSTLTIQRTQQEDSAVYLCASSSGLAPNEQFFGPGTRLTVL.

The chain carries TRBV25-1 and TRBJ1-1; D is perhaps TRBD1 (5 bases). V lost 1 base to trimming and J lost 4 bases, with 7 bases between them. The CDR3 covers 13 residues. The V gene's germline CDR1 is MGHDK and CDR2 SYGVNS. The CDR3, as DNA: TGTGCCAGCAGTGAATGGGGCCTCACTGAAGCTTTCTTT. It yields the protein CASSEWGLTEAFF.

This chain joins TRBV23-1 and TRBJ2-7, with D possibly TRBD2 on 6 matching bases. TRBV23-1 is known as an ORF, though its function is uncertain. Trimming pared 2 bases from V and 5 bases from J, leaving 16 bases between. The CDR3 has 15 residues. CDR3 region: CASSQGGRGCHEQYF. CDR3 coding DNA: TGCGCCAGCAGTCAAGGTGGGCGGGGCTGCCACGAGCAGTACTTC.

The chain employs TRBV7-9 and TRBJ2-3; D gene ambiguous. Germline values: CDR1 SEHNR, CDR2 FQNEAQ (reference sequence). V lost 10 bases and J lost 2, with 16 bases in between. CDR3 length: 14 amino acids. The CDR3 DNA reads TGTGCCATCCCTTATCGGGTGGCCACAGATACGCAGTATTTT. Protein product: CAIPYRVATDTQYF.

A word on this clone: One end of the junction is discordant with germline, which a read error may explain. Different DNA sequences within this sample yield the same CDR3. This chain uses TRBV30 with TRBJ2-1; 7 bases align to TRBD2. Germline V gives CDR1 GTSNPN, CDR2 SVGIG (reference sequence). CDR3 length: 14 residues. As DNA, the CDR3 is TGTGCCTGGAGCGGGGGGAGCTCCGACAATGAGCAGTTCTTC. Translation gives CAWSGGSSDNEQFF.

The chain joins TRBV5-1 to TRBJ2-7, with D tentatively TRBD1 (6 bases). Germline CDR1 reads SGHRS; CDR2 reads YFSETQ. This CDR3 has 12 residues. The germline V and J ends were trimmed by 3 bases and 5 bases, with 9 bases remaining between them. The CDR3 region has the DNA TGCGCCAGCAGCTGGGGGCCCGACGAGCAGTACTTC. Translating it yields CASSWGPDEQYF. The entire variable domain, with the rest obtained from reference TRBV5-1 and TRBJ2-7, is as follows: KAGVTQTPRYLIKTRGQQVTLSCSPISGHRSVSWYQQTPGQGLQFLFEYFSETQRNKGNFPGRFSGRQFSNSRSEMNVSTLELGDSALYLCASSWGPDEQYFGPGTRLTVT.

CDR3 sequence (DNA): TGTGCCAGCAGTTATCATAAGCCGGGACACCATGAGCAGTTCTTC. Translated: CASSYHKPGHHEQFF. V gene TRBV6-5 combines with J gene TRBJ2-1; possibly TRBD1 for D (6 bases). The CDR3 covers 15 residues. The V gene lost 3 bases and the J gene lost 8 bases, with 17 bases spanning the gap. Germline V gene sequence: CDR1 MNHEY, CDR2 SVGAGI.

The V and J genes are TRBV13 and TRBJ2-3; 11 bases are a match to TRBD2. Trimming cost V 4 bases and J 2 bases; bases outside gene matches: 5. This CDR3 has 16 amino acids. Germline CDR1 PRHDT, CDR2 FYEKMQ (reference sequence). DNA for the CDR3: TGTGCCAGCAGCTCATTAGCGGGAGGGGACACAGATACGCAGTATTTT. Its protein product is CASSSLAGGDTDTQYF.

The chain has TRBV2 and TRBJ1-1; 8 positions match TRBD1. V was clipped by 7 bases and J by 4 bases; unmatched bases: 14. Per the germline V gene, CDR1 is SNHLY and CDR2 is FYNNEI. The length of the CDR3 is 16 residues. The CDR3 DNA follows: TGTGCCAGCAATGGACAGGGCGGCGCGGTGGGCACTGAAGCTTTCTTT. Residues: CASNGQGGAVGTEAFF.

The rearrangement uses TRBV5-1 and TRBJ2-3; 9 bases match TRBD2. The CDR3 covers 18 residues. Looked up from germline, CDR1 is SGHRS and CDR2 is YFSETQ. V shed 3 bases, J shed 5 bases, and the junction held 16 bases outside the gene matches. The CDR3 here is CASSWGATSGVGQDTQYF. The DNA of the CDR3 is TGCGCCAGCAGCTGGGGGGCGACTAGCGGTGTGGGGCAAGATACGCAGTATTTT.

The CDR3 DNA sequence: TGTGCCAGAGCGACAGGGTTATCTCACTATGGCTACACCTTC. It encodes CARATGLSHYGYTF. This chain connects TRBV25-1 to TRBJ1-2, with TRBD1 matching 7 bases. After removal of 9 bases from V and 3 bases from J, the junction contained 10 bases not matched to a gene. The CDR3 is made up of 14 amino acids. Germline V gives CDR1 MGHDK, CDR2 SYGVNS.

The genes are TRBV7-4 and TRBJ1-1; the D is unclear. V lost 5 bases, J lost 0 bases, and 13 bases lay in between. Germline V gene data show CDR1 as SGHVT and CDR2 as SQSDAQ. This CDR3 has 15 amino acids. CDR3 DNA sequence: TGTGCCAGCAGCCGTGCAGGTGTTCTGAACACTGAAGCTTTCTTT. Residues: CASSRAGVLNTEAFF.